These 30 T cell receptor beta chains were all obtained from the same sample, sequenced in a study of T cells in Graves' hyperthyroidism and ophthalmopathy. It was RNA transcripts that yielded the amplified TCR beta CDR3 regions. First-round RT-PCR with HTBI primers amplified the TCR CDR3 region. TCRdb processed the multiplex PCR reads anew with MiXCR; each CDR3 protein has one entry. The repertoire holds about 98,000 distinct CDR3 sequences, with roughly 37% as singletons. The sample taken for sequencing was peripheral blood or thyroid tissue (not recorded which). Receptors originate from a woman between 25 and 40 years old with Graves' hyperthyroidism.

V and J are TRBV7-3 and TRBJ2-5, with TRBD2 matching over 7 bases. With 5 bases clipped from V and 2 bases from J, the junction kept 8 bases outside the gene matches. The germline V gene has CDR1 SGHTA and CDR2 FQGTGA. The CDR3 is 15 amino acids. This CDR3 reads CASSPNGEGQETQYF. CDR3 bases: TGTGCCAGCAGCCCGAACGGGGAGGGGCAAGAGACCCAGTACTTC.

This rearrangement joins TRBV24-1 to TRBJ2-2; 9 bases map to TRBD2. V lost 5 bases, J lost 1 base, and 1 base stayed unmatched. The CDR3 loop spans 15 amino acids. Per the germline V gene, CDR1 is KGHDR and CDR2 is SFDVKD. Written as DNA, the CDR3 is TGTGCCACCAGTGCGACTAGCGGGAACACCGGGGAGCTGTTTTTT. This sequence encodes CATSATSGNTGELFF.

This clonotype was counted only a few times. The CDR3 nucleotides read TGTGCCAGCAGTCAAGATGCCGGGGGCTCAGATACGCAGTATTTT. Residues: CASSQDAGGSDTQYF. The V call is TRBV12-3 or TRBV12-4, the J call TRBJ2-3, with D perhaps assigned TRBD1 or TRBD2 (6 bases each). The V end was cut by 5 bases, the J end by 4 bases, with 16 bases between. The CDR3 totals 15 residues.

On this clonotype: This may stem from a read error, because a much larger clone lies one nucleotide away. The chain carries TRBV7-6 and TRBJ1-2; D perhaps matches TRBD1 (5 bases). The CDR3 spans 17 residues. Germline lookup yields CDR1 SGHVS and CDR2 FNYEAQ. In DNA form, the CDR3 reads TGCGCCAGCAGCCAAGTCCGACCATCCAGGGACTTAAATGGCTACACCTTC. It yields the protein CASSQVRPSRDLNGYTF.

Many counts were recorded for this clonotype. This CDR3 reads CAISVGGAEAFF. CDR3 nucleotides: TGTGCCATCAGTGTCGGGGGTGCTGAAGCTTTCTTT. The gene calls are TRBV10-3 and TRBJ1-1, with a weak D call TRBD1 (5 bases). CDR1 is ENHRY and CDR2 is SYGVKD in the germline V gene. The CDR3 is 12 amino acids. V dropped 4 bases and J dropped 6 bases, with 9 bases sitting between them.

The chain has TRBV15 and TRBJ2-7; tentative D call: TRBD2 (6 bases). The CDR3 covers 16 residues. Germline lookup yields CDR1 LNHNV and CDR2 YYDKDF (reference sequence). V was shortened by 3 bases and J by 0 bases, with 15 bases between the two germline ends. As DNA, the CDR3 is TGTGCCACCAGCAGTGAAGCGCCCGGGGGCTCCTACGAGCAGTACTTC. Its protein product is CATSSEAPGGSYEQYF. Combining the CDR3 with reference TRBV15 and TRBJ2-7 gives the whole variable domain DAMVIQNPRYQVTQFGKPVTLSCSQTLNHNVMYWYQQKSSQAPKLLFHYYDKDFNNEADTPDNFQSRRPNTSFCFLDIRSPGLGDTAMYLCATSSEAPGGSYEQYFGPGTRLTVT.

With regard to this clonotype: The missing conserved phenylalanine or tryptophan at the end of this CDR3 makes a read error likely. CDR3 nucleotide sequence: TGTGCCACCAGCAGAGGTCGGATGAACACTGAAGCTTTCACT. Translating gives CATSRGRMNTEAFT. The chain recombines TRBV15 with TRBJ1-1; D is unresolved. V lost 1 base and J lost 0, with 6 bases in between. The CDR3 consists of 14 residues. Germline V gene data show CDR1 as LNHNV and CDR2 as YYDKDF (reference sequence).

This clonotype showed up just a few times. This chain joins TRBV28 and TRBJ1-5, with D possibly matching TRBD1 (6 bases). The CDR3 is made up of 14 amino acids. CDR1 is MDHEN, CDR2 SYDVKM, per germline. The V end lost 6 bases, the J end lost 7 bases, and 16 bases lay between the germline ends. The CDR3, as DNA: TGTGCCAGCAGCCGCCTACAGGGTTACCAGCCCCAGCATTTT. Translating gives CASSRLQGYQPQHF.

This clonotype has a single count. The chain links TRBV7-6 to TRBJ2-5; 9 bases are shared with TRBD2. From germline, CDR1 is SGHVS and CDR2 FNYEAQ. The CDR3 length is 17 residues. The trim removed 3 bases at V and 3 bases at J, leaving 11 bases unmatched. The CDR3 here is CASSFAGPSGIEETQYF. DNA for the CDR3: TGTGCCAGCAGCTTCGCGGGGCCTAGCGGGATAGAAGAGACCCAGTACTTC.

The gene calls are TRBV7-8 and TRBJ2-7; TRBD2 aligns across 9 bases. V was clipped by 6 bases and J by 2 bases; unmatched bases: 8. The CDR3 spans 15 residues. Germline lookup yields CDR1 SGHVS and CDR2 FQNEAQ. The CDR3 spells CASSYGLAPTYEQYF. CDR3 in DNA: TGTGCCAGCAGTTACGGACTAGCGCCTACCTACGAGCAGTACTTC.

This clonotype was counted many times. The chain combines TRBV28 with TRBJ2-5, with D possibly called TRBD1 or TRBD2 (5 bases each). The CDR3 loop spans 16 amino acids. The V gene lost 2 bases and the J gene lost 1 base, with 14 bases spanning the gap. The V gene's germline CDR1 is MDHEN and CDR2 SYDVKM. CDR3 sequence: CASSLLGRGGQETQYF. CDR3 bases: TGTGCCAGCAGTTTACTTGGGCGTGGGGGCCAAGAGACCCAGTACTTC.

There are many counts of this clonotype. This sequence joins TRBV27 and TRBJ1-4; D gene ambiguous. The CDR3 contains 13 residues. The V gene's germline CDR1 is MNHEY and CDR2 SMNVEV (reference sequence). Trimming removed 1 base at V and 10 bases at J, with 10 bases between. CDR3 residues: CASSLLGLGKLFF. The CDR3 nucleotides are TGTGCCAGCAGTTTATTAGGGCTGGGAAAACTGTTTTTT.

The J gene is TRBJ1-2, the V gene TRBV29-1; TRBD1 might be the D (6 bases). The germline V gene has CDR1 SQVTM and CDR2 ANQGSEA. The CDR3 totals 12 residues. Trimming cost V 6 bases and J 6 bases, with 14 bases left between them. This CDR3 is CSVITGKDGYTF. CDR3 nucleotides: TGCAGCGTCATAACAGGGAAAGATGGCTACACCTTC.

This clonotype has a count of ten or more. The chain combines TRBV6-5 with TRBJ2-7; weak D call: TRBD2 (6 bases). V was shortened by 5 bases and J by 2 bases, with 16 bases between the two germline ends. CDR1 and CDR2 from the germline V gene are MNHEY and SVGAGI. This CDR3 region has 15 residues. This CDR3 is CASSPTLAQPYEQYF. The CDR3 DNA is TGTGCCAGCAGTCCTACCCTAGCGCAACCCTACGAGCAGTACTTC.

This clonotype was seen ten or more times. The gene calls are TRBV15 and TRBJ1-1; D remains unclear. This CDR3 spans 12 amino acids. The germline gives CDR1 LNHNV, CDR2 YYDKDF (reference sequence). V was trimmed by 8 bases and J by 0 bases, leaving 7 bases between them. CDR3 sequence (DNA): TGTGCCACCGGGCAGGTGAACACTGAAGCTTTCTTT. Encoded protein: CATGQVNTEAFF.

At least ten counts were recorded for this clonotype. Here the CDR3 reads CASSGGSVAEAFF. The CDR3 DNA is TGTGCCAGCAGCGGGGGATCTGTGGCTGAAGCTTTCTTT. The rearrangement uses TRBV9 and TRBJ1-1; D call uncertain. The CDR3 contains 13 residues. V was cut by 3 bases and J by 6 bases, with 12 bases left in between. CDR1 SGDLS and CDR2 YYNGEE come from the germline V gene. Complete variable domain (other parts from reference TRBV9 and TRBJ1-1): DSGVTQTPKHLITATGQRVTLRCSPRSGDLSVYWYQQSLDQGLQFLIQYYNGEERAKGNILERFSAQQFPDLHSELNLSSLELGDSALYFCASSGGSVAEAFFGQGTRLTVV.

This clonotype came up a few times. This chain links TRBV27 with TRBJ2-2, with 7 positions matching TRBD2. The CDR3 extends over 15 amino acids. Germline-derived CDR1 and CDR2 are MNHEY and SMNVEV (reference sequence). V lost 6 bases and J lost 3; bases outside the gene matches: 7. In DNA form, the CDR3 reads TGTGCCAGCAGGGCGACTAGCTTTTACACCGGGGAGCTGTTTTTT. Residues: CASRATSFYTGELFF.

The chain joins TRBV10-3 to TRBJ1-2; D is perhaps TRBD1 (5 bases). Germline loops: CDR1 ENHRY, CDR2 SYGVKD. This CDR3 has 12 amino acids. The ends were cut back, 6 bases at V and 10 bases at J, with 15 bases in the middle. As DNA, the CDR3 is TGTGCCATCAGCGGAGGGGTTAAGTACTACACCTTC. Translated: CAISGGVKYYTF.

This clonotype was picked up many times. The chain joins TRBV6-6 to TRBJ1-2; D is possibly TRBD1 (6 bases). CDR1 and CDR2 from the germline V gene are MNHNY and SVGAGI (reference sequence). The V end was cut by 8 bases, the J end by 6 bases, with 22 bases between. This CDR3 contains 15 residues. CDR3 sequence: CASFGGRRGKNGYTF. The DNA of the CDR3 is TGTGCCAGCTTTGGGGGGCGGAGGGGGAAGAATGGCTACACCTTC.

This clonotype was picked up many times. V and J are TRBV13 and TRBJ2-7; D unresolved. V was trimmed by 8 bases and J by 4 bases, leaving 15 bases between them. From germline, CDR1 is PRHDT and CDR2 FYEKMQ (reference sequence). CDR3 length equals 13 residues. The CDR3 sequence: CASRALGLYEQYF. The CDR3 DNA reads as TGTGCCAGCCGCGCCCTAGGGTTGTACGAGCAGTACTTC.

Regarding this clonotype: A read error is likely, as this CDR3 ends without the conserved phenylalanine or tryptophan. The V call is TRBV4-1, the J call TRBJ2-7; 7 positions match TRBD2. With 0 bases clipped from V and 4 bases from J, the junction kept 18 bases outside the gene matches. The CDR3 extends over 19 amino acids. Germline V gene lookup returns CDR1 MGHRA and CDR2 YSYEKL. CDR3 residues: CASSQDFSGVAGVLYEQYL. The CDR3 coding sequence is TGCGCCAGCAGCCAAGATTTTTCCGGTGTAGCGGGCGTTCTTTACGAGCAGTACCTC.

This clonotype occurred many times. V usage is TRBV28 and J usage is TRBJ2-5, with 7 bases identical to TRBD2. This CDR3 region has 13 residues. Per the germline V gene, CDR1 is MDHEN and CDR2 is SYDVKM. The J segment lost 4 bases and the V segment lost 5 bases, leaving 4 bases of the junction unmatched. CDR3 DNA sequence: TGTGCCAGCAGTCATAGCGGGTTAGAGACCCAGTACTTC. Translated, it gives CASSHSGLETQYF.

A note on this clonotype: Given the absence of the conserved phenylalanine or tryptophan at the CDR3 end, a read error is likely. The chain links TRBV4-1 to TRBJ1-2, with 8 bases aligning to TRBD1. The CDR3 has 15 residues. After removal of 4 bases from V and 8 bases from J, the junction contained 12 bases not matched to a gene. In germline, CDR1 is MGHRA, CDR2 YSYEKL. The CDR3 region is CASSPISDRVWGYTL. The CDR3 DNA is TGCGCCAGCAGCCCCATATCGGACAGGGTTTGGGGCTACACCCTC.

This clonotype appeared many times. The rearrangement links TRBV4-1 to TRBJ2-7, with TRBD2 identical over 9 bases. The CDR3 extends over 14 amino acids. Unmatched junction bases numbered 6, after V lost 3 bases and J lost 6 bases. CDR1 is MGHRA and CDR2 is YSYEKL in the germline V gene. The CDR3 sequence: CASSHSGSPGEQYF. The CDR3 DNA is TGCGCCAGCAGCCATAGCGGGAGTCCTGGCGAGCAGTACTTC.

The chain carries TRBV7-9 and TRBJ2-7; TRBD2 might be the D (5 bases). Germline values: CDR1 SEHNR, CDR2 FQNEAQ (reference sequence). V gave up 1 base and J gave up 7 bases, with 20 bases separating them. This CDR3 contains 16 residues. The CDR3: CASSLGEGTGETEQYF. In nucleotides, the CDR3 is TGTGCCAGCAGCTTAGGTGAGGGAACTGGGGAAACTGAGCAGTACTTC. The entire variable domain, with the rest obtained from reference TRBV7-9 and TRBJ2-7, is as follows: DTGVSQNPRHKITKRGQNVTFRCDPISEHNRLYWYRQTLGQGPEFLTYFQNEAQLEKSRLLSDRFSAERPKGSFSTLEIQRTEQGDSAMYLCASSLGEGTGETEQYFGPGTRLTVT.

The CDR3 protein is CASRKIGAAPYEQYF. The CDR3 nucleotides are TGTGCCAGCAGGAAGATAGGGGCGGCCCCCTACGAGCAGTACTTC. The V gene is TRBV27, the J gene TRBJ2-7, with D possibly matching TRBD1 (5 bases). The CDR3 has 15 residues. The germline V gene encodes CDR1 MNHEY and CDR2 SMNVEV (reference sequence). Trimming stripped 6 bases from V and 2 bases from J, with 17 bases between.

Worth noting for this clonotype: A read error is possible here, since a much larger clone lies one base away. The V and J genes are TRBV27 and TRBJ2-5, with D perhaps given as TRBD1 or TRBD2 (6 bases each). The V end was cut by 2 bases, the J end by 6 bases, with 19 bases between. From germline, CDR1 is MNHEY and CDR2 SMNVEV (reference sequence). This CDR3 spans 16 amino acids. The chain's CDR3 is CASSLKVGGVRQTQYF. CDR3 DNA sequence: TGTGCCAGCAGTTTAAAAGTGGGGGGCGTTCGACAGACCCAGTACTTC.

This clonotype was counted ten times or more. This chain connects TRBV3-1 to TRBJ1-2; 10 bases are a match to TRBD1. Germline CDR1 LGHDT, CDR2 YNNKEL (reference sequence). This CDR3 has 13 amino acids. V lost 4 bases and J lost 6; bases outside the gene matches: 2. CDR3 DNA sequence: TGTGCCAGCAGCCGGGACAGGGGAAATGGCTACACCTTC. Translated: CASSRDRGNGYTF. Full variable domain (rest looked up from reference TRBV3-1 and TRBJ1-2): DTAVSQTPKYLVTQMGNDKSIKCEQNLGHDTMYWYKQDSKKFLKIMFSYNNKELIINETVPNRFSPKSPDKAHLNLHINSLELGDSAVYFCASSRDRGNGYTFGSGTRLTVV.

The chain employs TRBV5-5 and TRBJ2-5; weak D call: TRBD1 (6 bases). Germline CDR1 and CDR2: SGHKS and YYEKEE (reference sequence). Trimming removed 3 bases from V and 4 bases from J, with 13 bases in between. The CDR3 spans 14 residues. CDR3 sequence: CASSWGQGGETQYF. For the CDR3, the DNA is TGTGCCAGCAGCTGGGGGCAGGGCGGAGAGACCCAGTACTTC.

The sample holds one count of this clonotype. J is TRBJ2-7 and V is TRBV10-3, with 8 bases aligning to TRBD1. The ends lost 6 bases at V and 13 bases at J; junction bases unmatched: 17. Germline V gene lookup returns CDR1 ENHRY and CDR2 SYGVKD. The CDR3 sequence is 14 residues long. CDR3 residues: CAIRAAGGPYGYYF. The DNA for the CDR3 is TGTGCCATCAGGGCCGCAGGGGGCCCCTACGGCTACTACTTC.